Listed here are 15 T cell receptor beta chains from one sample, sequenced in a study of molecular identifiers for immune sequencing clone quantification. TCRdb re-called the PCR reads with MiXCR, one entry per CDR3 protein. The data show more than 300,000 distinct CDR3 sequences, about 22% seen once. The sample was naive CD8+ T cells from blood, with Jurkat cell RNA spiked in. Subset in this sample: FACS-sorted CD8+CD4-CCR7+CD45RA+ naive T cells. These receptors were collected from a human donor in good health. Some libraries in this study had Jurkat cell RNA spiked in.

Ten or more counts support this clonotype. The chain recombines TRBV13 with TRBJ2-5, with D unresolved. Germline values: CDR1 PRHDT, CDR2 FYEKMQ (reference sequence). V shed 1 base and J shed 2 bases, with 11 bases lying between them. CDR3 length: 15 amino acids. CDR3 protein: CASSLVFGNQETQYF. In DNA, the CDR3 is TGTGCCAGCAGCTTAGTTTTTGGAAATCAAGAGACCCAGTACTTC.

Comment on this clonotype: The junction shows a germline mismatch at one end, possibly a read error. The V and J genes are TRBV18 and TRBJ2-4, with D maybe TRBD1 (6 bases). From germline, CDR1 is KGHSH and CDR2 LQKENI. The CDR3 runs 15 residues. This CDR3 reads CASTPQGLAKNIQYF. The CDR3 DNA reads TGTGCCAGCACACCCCAGGGGCTAGCCAAAAACATTCAGTACTTC. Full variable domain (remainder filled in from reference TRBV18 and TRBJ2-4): NAGVMQNPRHLVRRRGQEARLRCSPMKGHSHVYWYRQLPEEGLKFMVYLQKENIIDESGMPKERFSAEFPKEGPSILRIQQVVRGDSAAYFCASTPQGLAKNIQYFGAGTRLSVL.

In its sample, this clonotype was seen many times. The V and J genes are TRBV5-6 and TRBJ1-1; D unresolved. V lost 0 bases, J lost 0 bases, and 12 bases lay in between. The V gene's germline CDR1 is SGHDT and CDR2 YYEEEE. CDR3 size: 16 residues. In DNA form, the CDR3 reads TGTGCCAGCAGCTTGGGAGGTCCATCCATGAACACTGAAGCTTTCTTT. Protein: CASSLGGPSMNTEAFF.

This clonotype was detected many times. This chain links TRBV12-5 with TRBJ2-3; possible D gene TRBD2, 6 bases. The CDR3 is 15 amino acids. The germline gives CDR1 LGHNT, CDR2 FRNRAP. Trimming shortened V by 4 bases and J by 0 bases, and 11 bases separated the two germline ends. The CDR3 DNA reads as TGTGCTAGTGGTTGGGGGGATACTAGCACAGATACGCAGTATTTT. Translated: CASGWGDTSTDTQYF.

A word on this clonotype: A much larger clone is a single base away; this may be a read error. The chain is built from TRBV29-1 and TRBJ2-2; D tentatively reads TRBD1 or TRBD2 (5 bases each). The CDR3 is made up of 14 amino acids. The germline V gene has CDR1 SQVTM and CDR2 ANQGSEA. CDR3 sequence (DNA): TGCAGCGCTGGGACCACCTCGAACACCGGGGTGCTGTTTTTT. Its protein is CSAGTTSNTGVLFF.

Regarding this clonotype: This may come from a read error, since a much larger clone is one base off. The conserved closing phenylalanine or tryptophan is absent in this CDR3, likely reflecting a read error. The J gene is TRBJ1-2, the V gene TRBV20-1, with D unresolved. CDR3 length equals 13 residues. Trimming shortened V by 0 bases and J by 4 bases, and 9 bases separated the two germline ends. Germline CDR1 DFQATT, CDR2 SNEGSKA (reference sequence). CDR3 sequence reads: CSARDLETYGYTL. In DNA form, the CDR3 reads TGCAGTGCTAGAGATTTGGAGACCTATGGCTACACCCTC.

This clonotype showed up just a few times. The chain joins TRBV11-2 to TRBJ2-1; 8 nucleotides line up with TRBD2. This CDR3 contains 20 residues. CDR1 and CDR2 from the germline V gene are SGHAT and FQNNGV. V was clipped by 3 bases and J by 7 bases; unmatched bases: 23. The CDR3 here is CASSFAAGGDRLLAVNEQFF. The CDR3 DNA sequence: TGTGCCAGCAGCTTCGCCGCCGGTGGGGATAGGCTACTAGCGGTGAATGAGCAGTTCTTC.

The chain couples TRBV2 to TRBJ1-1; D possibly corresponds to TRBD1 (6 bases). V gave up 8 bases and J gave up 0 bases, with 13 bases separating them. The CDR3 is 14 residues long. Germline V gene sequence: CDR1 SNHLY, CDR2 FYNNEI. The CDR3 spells CASVGGQLNTEAFF. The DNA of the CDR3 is TGTGCCAGCGTTGGGGGACAATTGAACACTGAAGCTTTCTTT.

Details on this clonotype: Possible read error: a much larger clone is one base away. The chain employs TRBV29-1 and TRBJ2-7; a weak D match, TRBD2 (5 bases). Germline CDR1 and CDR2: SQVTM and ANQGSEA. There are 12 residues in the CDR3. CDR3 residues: CGAGIGDYEQYF. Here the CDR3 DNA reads TGCGGCGCCGGGATAGGCGACTACGAGCAGTACTTC.

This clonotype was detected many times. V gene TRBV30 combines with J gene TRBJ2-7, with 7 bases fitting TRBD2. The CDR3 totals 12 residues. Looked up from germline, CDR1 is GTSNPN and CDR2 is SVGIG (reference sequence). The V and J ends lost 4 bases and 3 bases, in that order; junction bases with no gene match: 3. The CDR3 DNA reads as TGTGCCTGGAATTGGGAGGGCTACGAGCAGTACTTC. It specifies CAWNWEGYEQYF.

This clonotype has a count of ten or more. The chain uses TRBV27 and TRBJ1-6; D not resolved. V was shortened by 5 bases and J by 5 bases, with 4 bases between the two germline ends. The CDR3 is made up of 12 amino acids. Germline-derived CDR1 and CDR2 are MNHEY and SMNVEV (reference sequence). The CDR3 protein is CASSPHNSPLHF. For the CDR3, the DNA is TGTGCCAGCAGTCCTCATAATTCACCCCTCCACTTT.

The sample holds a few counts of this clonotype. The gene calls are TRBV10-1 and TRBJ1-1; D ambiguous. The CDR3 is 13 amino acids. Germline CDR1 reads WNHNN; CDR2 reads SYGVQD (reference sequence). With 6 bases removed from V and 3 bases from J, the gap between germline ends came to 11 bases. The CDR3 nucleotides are TGCGCCAGCAGCGCGGGCCCCTACACTGAAGCTTTCTTT. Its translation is CASSAGPYTEAFF.

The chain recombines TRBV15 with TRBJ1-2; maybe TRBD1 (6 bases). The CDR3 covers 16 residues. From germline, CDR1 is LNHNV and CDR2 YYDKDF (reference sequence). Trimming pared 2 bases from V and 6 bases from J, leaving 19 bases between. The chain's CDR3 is CATSRSPPRGDNGYTF. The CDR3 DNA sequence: TGTGCCACCAGCAGATCTCCACCCAGGGGAGACAATGGCTACACCTTC.

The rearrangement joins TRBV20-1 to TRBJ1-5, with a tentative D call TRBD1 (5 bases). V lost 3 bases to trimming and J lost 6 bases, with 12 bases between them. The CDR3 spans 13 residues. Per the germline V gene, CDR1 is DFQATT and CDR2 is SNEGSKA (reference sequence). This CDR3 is CSASPPQGQPQHF. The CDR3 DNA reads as TGCAGTGCTAGCCCCCCTCAGGGTCAGCCCCAGCATTTT.

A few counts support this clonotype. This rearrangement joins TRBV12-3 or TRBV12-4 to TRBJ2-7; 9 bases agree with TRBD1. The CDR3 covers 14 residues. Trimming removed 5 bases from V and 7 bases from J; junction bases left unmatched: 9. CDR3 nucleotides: TGTGCCAGCAGTACGACAGGGGGTCCTGAAGAGCAGTACTTC. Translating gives CASSTTGGPEEQYF.